A selection of T cell receptor beta chains follows, all from one sample in a study of metastatic and nonmetastatic thyroid tumors. TCRdb re-clonotyped the PCR reads through MiXCR. In the table there are 9,500 or so clones, more than 25% of which are singletons. Sequencing used tumor tissue. These receptors came from a female donor with papillary thyroid cancer or a benign thyroid nodule (not recorded which). Some clones in this sample may be carry-over from other donors' samples. Both conserved end residues are part of each CDR3. D genes are given only for firm matches. Clone sizes are given selectively: once, few, many, or a class where the clone is expanded.

clone_size j_call v_call d_call cdr3_aa cdr3_nt
few TRBJ2-7 TRBV27 TRBD1 CASSSGTENYEQYF TGTGCCAGCTCCTCCGGGACAGAAAACTACGAGCAGTACTTC
many TRBJ2-1 TRBV4-1 TRBD2 CASSQDPAGVGGGRSTYNEQFF TGCGCCAGCAGCCAAGACCCGGCTGGGGTCGGCGGCGGGAGATCCACCTACAATGAGCAGTTCTTC
few TRBJ2-2 TRBV27 TRBD1 CASSLGTGWNTVELFF TGTGCCAGCAGTTTAGGGACAGGGTGGAACACCGTGGAGCTGTTTTTT
- TRBJ1-4 TRBV7-2 - CASSLTVSLNEKLFF TGTGCCAGCAGCTTAACTGTCAGCCTTAATGAAAAACTGTTTTTT
- TRBJ1-2 TRBV12-3/TRBV12-4 - CASRQNTGLNGYTF TGTGCCAGCCGCCAAAATACAGGGTTAAATGGCTACACCTTC
once TRBJ1-4 TRBV20-1 TRBD1 CSARRPTGGGTNEKLFF TGCAGTGCCCGGCGCCCGACAGGGGGAGGAACTAATGAAAAACTGTTTTTT
- TRBJ1-2 TRBV20-1 - CSARDRQGRSGYTF TGCAGTGCTAGAGATCGGCAGGGGAGGTCTGGCTACACCTTC
few TRBJ2-3 TRBV6-1 TRBD1 CASRERDSAPDTQYF TGTGCCAGCAGGGAAAGGGACAGTGCGCCAGATACGCAGTATTTT
- TRBJ1-3 TRBV7-3 TRBD1 CASSLTGGGNTIYF TGTGCCAGCAGCCTGACAGGGGGCGGAAACACCATATATTTT
- TRBJ2-1 TRBV7-3 TRBD2 CASSLNYGGTYNEQFF TGTGCCAGCAGCTTAAATTACGGGGGGACCTACAATGAGCAGTTCTTC
few TRBJ2-2 TRBV12-3/TRBV12-4 - CASSLSGRSTGELFF TGTGCCAGCAGTTTATCAGGGAGGAGCACCGGGGAGCTGTTTTTT
few TRBJ1-2 TRBV28 TRBD1 CVSRHTTGVLRGYTF TGTGTCAGCAGACATACCACAGGGGTCTTGCGTGGCTACACCTTC
medium-sized TRBJ2-7 TRBV11-2 - CASSLDPAVAETLYEQYF TGTGCCAGCAGCTTGGACCCGGCGGTAGCGGAGACGCTCTACGAGCAGTACTTC
- TRBJ2-7 TRBV11-2 - CASSLGWSSVSYEQYF TGTGCCAGCAGCTTAGGATGGTCTAGCGTTTCCTACGAGCAGTACTTC
many TRBJ1-3 TRBV3-1 - CASSQGPHSGNTIYF TGTGCCAGCAGCCAAGGTCCCCATTCTGGAAACACCATATATTTT
- TRBJ1-5 TRBV28 - CASRPWAGREWRQPQHF TGTGCCAGCCGCCCGTGGGCAGGGAGGGAGTGGAGACAGCCCCAGCATTTT
- TRBJ2-6 TRBV5-1 - CASSPSGANVLTF TGCGCCAGCTCCCCGTCTGGGGCCAACGTCCTGACTTTC
- TRBJ1-5 TRBV4-2 - CASSQASIGTQPQHF TGTGCCAGCAGCCAAGCTAGTATAGGGACTCAGCCCCAGCATTTT
few TRBJ1-1 TRBV6-2/TRBV6-3 - CASSYLGTEVFF TGTGCCAGCAGTTACCTTGGGACTGAAGTTTTCTTT
many TRBJ2-1 TRBV2 - CASSEQGFNEQFF TGTGCCAGCAGTGAACAGGGTTTCAATGAGCAGTTCTTC
medium-sized TRBJ1-5 TRBV20-1 - CSARPTQGIGQPQHF TGCAGTGCTAGGCCCACACAGGGAATCGGTCAGCCCCAGCATTTT
medium-sized TRBJ2-1 TRBV6-1 TRBD2 CASSELGGRAGNEQFF TGTGCCAGCAGTGAATTGGGCGGGAGGGCCGGGAATGAGCAGTTCTTC
few TRBJ2-2 TRBV6-2/TRBV6-3 TRBD2 CTSSEPGLACLGELFF TGTACCAGCAGTGAGCCGGGACTAGCGTGTTTGGGGGAGCTGTTTTTT
- TRBJ2-1 TRBV6-2/TRBV6-3 TRBD2 CASSRLAGYNEQFF TGTGCCAGCAGTCGACTAGCGGGATACAATGAGCAGTTCTTC
once TRBJ2-1 TRBV9 TRBD2 CASRGGGLDEQFF TGTGCCAGCCGCGGGGGTGGCCTCGATGAGCAGTTCTTC
- TRBJ1-4 TRBV6-1 TRBD1 CASSPRQGREKLFF TGTGCCAGCAGTCCGAGACAGGGAAGGGAAAAACTGTTTTTT
medium-sized TRBJ2-5 TRBV19 - CASSPGRAGTQYF TGTGCCTCGTCCCCTGGAAGGGCCGGGACCCAGTACTTC
large TRBJ2-7 TRBV5-1 TRBD1 CASSTWDSPFYEQYF TGCGCCAGCAGCACATGGGACAGCCCCTTCTACGAGCAGTACTTC
- TRBJ2-3 TRBV7-3 TRBD2 CASSLLAGGQDTQYF TGTGCCAGCAGCTTGTTAGCGGGGGGGCAAGATACGCAGTATTTT
medium-sized TRBJ1-4 TRBV11-2 - CASSLGGRDREKLFF TGTGCCAGCAGCTTAGGAGGCAGGGACCGGGAAAAACTGTTTTTT
- TRBJ2-1 TRBV6-9 - CASSLSNVNSYNEQFF TGTGCCAGCAGTTTGTCGAATGTGAACTCCTACAATGAGCAGTTCTTC
few TRBJ2-7 TRBV28 - CASSSPGTNEQYF TGTGCCAGCAGTTCACCGGGAACCAACGAGCAGTACTTC
few TRBJ2-5 TRBV4-2 - CASSQDRASRETQYF TGTGCCAGCAGCCAAGATCGGGCTAGCCGGGAGACCCAGTACTTC
- TRBJ2-3 TRBV20-1 TRBD2 CSARYLLAGADTQYF TGCAGTGCTAGATATCTCCTAGCGGGAGCAGATACGCAGTATTTT
- TRBJ2-3 TRBV7-2 - CASSLAPIQADTQYF TGTGCCAGCAGCTTAGCGCCGATCCAGGCAGATACGCAGTATTTT
- TRBJ1-1 TRBV7-6 - CASSLGLGRPDEAFF TGTGCCAGCAGCTTAGGGCTGGGCAGGCCTGATGAAGCTTTCTTT
- TRBJ2-7 TRBV7-2 TRBD2 CASSFSGSNSYEQYF TGTGCCAGCAGCTTTAGCGGGAGTAACTCCTACGAGCAGTACTTC
- TRBJ2-1 TRBV20-1 - CSASLRGGPNEQFF TGCAGTGCTAGTTTGCGGGGAGGCCCCAATGAGCAGTTCTTC
medium-sized TRBJ2-1 TRBV30 - CAWSVIDSDYNEQFF TGTGCCTGGAGTGTAATTGATAGCGACTACAATGAGCAGTTCTTC
- TRBJ2-1 TRBV2 - CASSQADEQFF TGTGCCAGCAGCCAAGCGGATGAGCAGTTCTTC
- TRBJ2-5 TRBV18 - CASHSPTTKETQCF TGTGCCAGCCACTCACCAACTACAAAAGAGACCCAGTGCTTC
once TRBJ2-7 TRBV18 TRBD1 CASSPQRGQGLYEQYF TGTGCCAGCTCACCTCAAAGGGGACAGGGGTTATACGAGCAGTACTTC
few TRBJ2-2 TRBV6-5 - CASILTLGTGGELFF TGTGCCAGCATACTCACACTAGGCACGGGCGGGGAGCTGTTTTTT
- TRBJ2-1 TRBV30 TRBD2 CAWSGAAGAEQFF TGTGCCTGGAGTGGGGCAGCGGGAGCCGAGCAGTTCTTC
few TRBJ2-7 TRBV7-8 - CASSLAHWTEFYEQYF TGTGCCAGCAGCTTAGCGCATTGGACAGAATTCTACGAGCAGTACTTC
- TRBJ1-2 TRBV6-1 TRBD1 CASQGQPGYGYTF TGTGCCAGCCAGGGACAGCCGGGGTATGGCTACACCTTC
medium-sized TRBJ2-3 TRBV5-1 - CASSNLYRVAYPQYF TGCGCCAGCTCGAACCTATACAGGGTTGCCTATCCGCAGTATTTT
- TRBJ2-1 TRBV5-1 - CASTPYVLAGQYNEQFF TGCGCCAGCACCCCTTATGTCCTGGCGGGGCAATACAATGAGCAGTTCTTC
- TRBJ1-4 TRBV6-5 - CASSYEYGSNEKLFF TGTGCCAGCAGTTACGAGTACGGGAGTAATGAAAAACTGTTTTTT
- TRBJ1-2 TRBV6-2/TRBV6-3 - CASSSGAFGYTF TGTGCCAGCAGTTCCGGTGCTTTTGGCTACACCTTC
- TRBJ2-5 TRBV6-2/TRBV6-3 - CASSLLGGLGTQYF TGTGCCAGCAGCTTACTAGGAGGGCTGGGGACCCAGTACTTC
- TRBJ2-7 TRBV6-1 - CASSNQGNPYEQYF TGTGCCAGCAGTAATCAGGGGAACCCCTACGAGCAGTATTTC
- TRBJ2-7 TRBV6-6 TRBD1 CASSYLGTVSSYEQYF TGTGCCAGCAGTTACCTCGGGACAGTAAGCTCCTACGAGCAGTACTTC
medium-sized TRBJ2-5 TRBV2 - CASRALGWETQYF TGTGCCAGCAGGGCCTTGGGGTGGGAGACCCAGTACTTC
- TRBJ1-1 TRBV12-3/TRBV12-4 - CASSRGNTEAFF TGTGCCAGCAGCCGGGGGAACACTGAAGCTTTCTTT
medium-sized TRBJ2-5 TRBV10-3 TRBD1 CAISEERTGYGETQYF TGTGCCATCAGTGAGGAGCGGACAGGGTACGGAGAGACCCAGTACTTC
few TRBJ1-5 TRBV2 - CASNYLGPNQPQHF TGTGCCAGCAATTACCTTGGACCCAATCAGCCCCAGCATTTT